The rows below give T cell receptor beta chains drawn from one sample of a study of T-cell memory formation after mild COVID-19. From the 5' RACE reads, TCRdb called clonotypes with MiXCR, one entry per CDR3 protein. The sample has 90,000 to 130,000 distinct CDR3 sequences; over 15% are singletons. The sample consisted of PBMCs or a T cell subset sorted from them (not recorded which). These TCRs come from a man between 18 and 35 years old who had mild COVID-19 (a few samples of this study predate the infection). Cell type and time point are not known. The CDR3 runs from the conserved cysteine through the conserved F or W. The D gene is left open where the match is weak. Some rows mark clone size as missing; the rest say once, few, many or name a class of expanded clone.

clone size | D gene | J gene | V gene | CDR3 protein | CDR3 DNA
NA | NA | TRBJ2-5 | TRBV5-5 | CASSLTPPETQYF | TGTGCCAGCAGCTTGACACCGCCGGAGACCCAGTACTTC
many | NA | TRBJ2-1 | TRBV5-1 | CASSLFQRNEQFF | TGCGCCAGCAGCTTGTTTCAGCGCAATGAGCAGTTCTTC
many | NA | TRBJ1-2 | TRBV7-3 | CASSLGPDSNYGYTF | TGTGCCAGCAGCTTGGGGCCAGACTCTAACTATGGCTACACCTTC
few | TRBD2 | TRBJ2-7 | TRBV11-1 | CASSRQGLAEPYEQYF | TGTGCCAGCAGCCGACAGGGACTAGCGGAACCCTACGAGCAGTACTTC
few | TRBD2 | TRBJ2-1 | TRBV20-1 | CSAPRDYPYNEQFF | TGCAGTGCTCCCCGGGACTACCCCTACAATGAGCAGTTCTTC
few | NA | TRBJ2-7 | TRBV10-3 | CAISDVKSSYEQYF | TGTGCCATCAGTGATGTCAAGAGCTCCTACGAGCAGTACTTC
NA | NA | TRBJ2-2 | TRBV7-2 | CASSFRWGELFF | TGTGCCAGCAGCTTCCGGTGGGGGGAGCTGTTTTTT
NA | NA | TRBJ1-1 | TRBV5-1 | CASSLGILDTEAFF | TGCGCCAGCAGCTTGGGGATCCTGGACACTGAAGCTTTCTTT
NA | NA | TRBJ2-1 | TRBV5-1 | CASSLDFNEQFF | TGCGCCAGCAGCTTAGATTTTAATGAGCAGTTCTTC
NA | NA | TRBJ2-2 | TRBV4-2 | CASSHTGITGELFF | TGTGCCAGCAGCCACACAGGGATCACCGGGGAGCTGTTTTTT